This T cell receptor (beta chain) is from a study of T cell repertoires in cytomegalovirus infection. This clonotype occurred many times. TCRdb recomputed calls from the reads with MiXCR, one row per CDR3 protein. The sample holds about 400,000 distinct CDR3 sequences, 15% to 20% seen once. The CDR3 sequence is 13 residues long. Trimming took off 1 base at V and 5 bases at J, with 9 bases between the two ends. The germline V gene has CDR1 SGHVS and CDR2 FNYEAQ. The TCR originated in a human donor in good health (CMV status not recorded). Some clones in this sample may be carry-over from other donors' samples. The rearrangement joins TRBV7-6 to TRBJ2-7; D unclear. What was sequenced was PBMCs. The CDR3 bases are TGTGCCAGCAGCTTAGTTGCGATGAACGAGCAGTACTTC. Protein sequence: CASSLVAMNEQYF.